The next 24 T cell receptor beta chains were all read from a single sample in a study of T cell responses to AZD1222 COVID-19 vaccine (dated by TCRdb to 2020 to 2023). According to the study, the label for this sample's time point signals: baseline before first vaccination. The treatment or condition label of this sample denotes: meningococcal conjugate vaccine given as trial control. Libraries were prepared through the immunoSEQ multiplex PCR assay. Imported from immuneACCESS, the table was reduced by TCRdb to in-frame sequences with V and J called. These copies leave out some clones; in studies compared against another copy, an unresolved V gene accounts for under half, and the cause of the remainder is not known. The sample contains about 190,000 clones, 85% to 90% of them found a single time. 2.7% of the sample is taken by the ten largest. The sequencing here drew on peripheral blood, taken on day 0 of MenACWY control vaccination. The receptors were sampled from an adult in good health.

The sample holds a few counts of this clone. CDR3 residues: CASTPWGTGGYEQYF. DNA of the CDR3: TGTGCCAGCACCCCTTGGGGGACGGGGGGGTACGAGCAGTACTTC. The chain couples TRBV28 to TRBJ2-7; 8 positions agree with TRBD2. Germline V gene lookup returns CDR1 MDHEN and CDR2 SYDVKM. This CDR3 comprises 15 residues. V gave up 7 bases and J gave up 4 bases; unmatched junction bases: 12. Full variable domain (rest looked up from reference TRBV28 and TRBJ2-7): DVKVTQSSRYLVKRTGEKVFLECVQDMDHENMFWYRQDPGLGLRLIYFSYDVKMKEKGDIPEGYSVSREKKERFSLILESASTNQTSMYLCASTPWGTGGYEQYFGPGTRLTVT.

CDR3 region: CASSQDRGGHYGYTF. DNA for the CDR3: TGTGCCAGCAGCCAAGATAGAGGGGGCCACTATGGCTACACCTTC. The V and J genes are TRBV14 and TRBJ1-2; 7 nucleotides match TRBD1. V shed 0 bases, J shed 3 bases, and the junction held 4 bases outside the gene matches. Germline V lookup: CDR1 SGHDN, CDR2 FVKESK. The CDR3 runs to 15 residues.

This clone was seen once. This chain's CDR3 is CASSPLDQGGDIQYF. In DNA, the CDR3 is TGTGCCAGCAGCCCCCTCGACCAGGGGGGAGACATTCAGTACTTC. The chain is built from TRBV5-4 and TRBJ2-4; D is possibly TRBD1 (7 bases). V dropped 4 bases and J dropped 8 bases, with 19 bases sitting between them. The germline V gene has CDR1 SGHNT and CDR2 YYREEE (reference sequence). This CDR3 comprises 15 residues.

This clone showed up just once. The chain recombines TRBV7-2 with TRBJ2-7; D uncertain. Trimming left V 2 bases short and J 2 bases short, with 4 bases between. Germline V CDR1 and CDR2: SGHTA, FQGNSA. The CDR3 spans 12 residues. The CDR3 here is CASSLLTYEQYF. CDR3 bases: TGTGCCAGCAGCTTACTAACCTACGAGCAGTACTTC.

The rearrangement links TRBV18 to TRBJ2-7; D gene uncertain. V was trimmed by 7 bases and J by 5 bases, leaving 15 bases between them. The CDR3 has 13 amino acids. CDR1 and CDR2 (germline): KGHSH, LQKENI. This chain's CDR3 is CASLDRMDDEQYF. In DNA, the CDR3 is TGTGCCAGCTTAGATCGTATGGACGACGAGCAGTACTTC.

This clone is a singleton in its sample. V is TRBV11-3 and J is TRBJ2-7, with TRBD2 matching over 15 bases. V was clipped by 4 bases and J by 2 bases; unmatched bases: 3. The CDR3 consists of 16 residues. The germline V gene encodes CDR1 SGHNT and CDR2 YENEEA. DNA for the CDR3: TGTGCCAGCAGCTACGGGACTAGCGGGGGGCCCTACGAGCAGTACTTC. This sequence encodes CASSYGTSGGPYEQYF.

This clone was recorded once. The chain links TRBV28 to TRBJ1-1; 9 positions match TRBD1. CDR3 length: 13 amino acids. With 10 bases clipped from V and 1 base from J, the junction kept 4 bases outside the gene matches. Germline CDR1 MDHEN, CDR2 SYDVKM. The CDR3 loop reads CAIDRGTNTEAFF. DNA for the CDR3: TGTGCCATCGACAGGGGGACGAACACTGAAGCTTTCTTT.

DNA for the CDR3: TGTGCCAGCAGTTTATCATACAGCAATCAGCCCCAGCATTTT. Encoded protein: CASSLSYSNQPQHF. The rearrangement uses TRBV28 and TRBJ1-5; D is uncertain. The CDR3 totals 14 residues. Trimming shortened V by 1 base and J by 1 base, and 5 bases separated the two germline ends. In germline, CDR1 is MDHEN, CDR2 SYDVKM.

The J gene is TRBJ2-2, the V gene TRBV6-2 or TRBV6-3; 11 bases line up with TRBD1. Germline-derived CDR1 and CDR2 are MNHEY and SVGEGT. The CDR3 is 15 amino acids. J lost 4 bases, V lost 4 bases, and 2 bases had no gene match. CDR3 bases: TGTGCCAGCAGTTCCGGGACAGGGGGCACCGGGGAGCTGTTTTTT. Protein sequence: CASSSGTGGTGELFF.

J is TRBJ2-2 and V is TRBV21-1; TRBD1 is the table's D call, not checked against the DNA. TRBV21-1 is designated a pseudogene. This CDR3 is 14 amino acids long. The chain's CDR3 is CASKGHRGTGELFF. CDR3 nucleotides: TGTGCCAGCAAGGGACATCGTGGCACCGGGGAGCTGTTTTTT.

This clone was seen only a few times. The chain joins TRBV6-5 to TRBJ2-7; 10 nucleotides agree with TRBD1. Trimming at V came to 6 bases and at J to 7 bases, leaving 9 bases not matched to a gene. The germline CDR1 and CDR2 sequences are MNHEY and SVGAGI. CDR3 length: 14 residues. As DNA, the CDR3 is TGTGCCAGCAGAGACAGGGGGCCCTCCCGGGAGCAGTACTTC. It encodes CASRDRGPSREQYF.

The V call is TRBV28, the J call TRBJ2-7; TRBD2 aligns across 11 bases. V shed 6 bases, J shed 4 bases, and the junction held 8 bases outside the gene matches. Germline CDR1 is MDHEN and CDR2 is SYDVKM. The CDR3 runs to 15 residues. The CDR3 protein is CASRVAGTSGYEQYF. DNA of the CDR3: TGTGCCAGCAGAGTAGCCGGGACTAGCGGATACGAGCAGTACTTC.

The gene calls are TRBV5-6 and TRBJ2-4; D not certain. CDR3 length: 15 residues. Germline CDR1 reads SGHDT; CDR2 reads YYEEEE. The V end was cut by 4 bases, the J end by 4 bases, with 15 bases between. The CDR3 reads CASSSDLGPKNIQYF. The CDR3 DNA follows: TGTGCCAGCAGCAGCGACCTAGGGCCAAAAAACATTCAGTACTTC.

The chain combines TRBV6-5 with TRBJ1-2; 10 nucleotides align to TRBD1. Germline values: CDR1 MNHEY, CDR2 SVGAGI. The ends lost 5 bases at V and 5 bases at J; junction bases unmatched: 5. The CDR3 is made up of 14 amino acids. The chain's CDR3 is CASSRQGAGYGYTF. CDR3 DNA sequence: TGTGCCAGCAGTCGACAGGGGGCAGGGTATGGCTACACCTTC.

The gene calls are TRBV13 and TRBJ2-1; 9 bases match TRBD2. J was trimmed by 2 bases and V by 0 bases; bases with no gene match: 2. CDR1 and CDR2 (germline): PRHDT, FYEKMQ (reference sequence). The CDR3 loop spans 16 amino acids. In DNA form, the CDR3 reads TGTGCCAGCAGCTTAGGGGCGGGAGGGCCCTACAATGAGCAGTTCTTC. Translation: CASSLGAGGPYNEQFF. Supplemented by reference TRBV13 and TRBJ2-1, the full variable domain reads AAGVIQSPRHLIKEKRETATLKCYPIPRHDTVYWYQQGPGQDPQFLISFYEKMQSDKGSIPDRFSAQQFSDYHSELNMSSLELGDSALYFCASSLGAGGPYNEQFFGPGTRLTVL.

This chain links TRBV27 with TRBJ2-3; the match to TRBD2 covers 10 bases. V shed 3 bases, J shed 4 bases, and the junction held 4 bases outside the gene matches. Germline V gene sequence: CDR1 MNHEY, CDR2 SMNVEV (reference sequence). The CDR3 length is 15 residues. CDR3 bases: TGTGCCAGCAGTTTCAGCGGGGGGGCAGCAGATACGCAGTATTTT. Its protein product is CASSFSGGAADTQYF.

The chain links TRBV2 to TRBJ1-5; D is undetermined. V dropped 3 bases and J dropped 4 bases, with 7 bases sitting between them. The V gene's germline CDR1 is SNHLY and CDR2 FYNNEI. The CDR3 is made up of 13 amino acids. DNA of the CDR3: TGTGCCAGCAGTGACGAAAAAAATCAGCCCCAGCATTTT. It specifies CASSDEKNQPQHF.

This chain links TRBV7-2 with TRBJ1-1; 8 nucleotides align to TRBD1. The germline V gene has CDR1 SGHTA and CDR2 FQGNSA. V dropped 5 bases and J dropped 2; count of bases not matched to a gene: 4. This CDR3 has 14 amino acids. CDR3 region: CASSPTGGNTEAFF. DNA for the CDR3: TGTGCCAGCAGCCCCACAGGGGGTAACACTGAAGCTTTCTTT.

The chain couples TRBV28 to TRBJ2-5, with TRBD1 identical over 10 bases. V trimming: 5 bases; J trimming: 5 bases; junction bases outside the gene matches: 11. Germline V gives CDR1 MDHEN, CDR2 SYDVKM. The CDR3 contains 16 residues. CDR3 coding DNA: TGTGCCAGCAGTACTCTTGGGACAGGGGATTTGGAGACCCAGTACTTC. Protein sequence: CASSTLGTGDLETQYF.

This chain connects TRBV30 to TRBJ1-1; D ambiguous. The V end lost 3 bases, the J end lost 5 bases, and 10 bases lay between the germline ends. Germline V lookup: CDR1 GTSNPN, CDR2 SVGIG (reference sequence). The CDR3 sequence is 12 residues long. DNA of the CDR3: TGTGCCTGGAGGGGCTACGGGACTGAAGCTTTCTTT. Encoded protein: CAWRGYGTEAFF.

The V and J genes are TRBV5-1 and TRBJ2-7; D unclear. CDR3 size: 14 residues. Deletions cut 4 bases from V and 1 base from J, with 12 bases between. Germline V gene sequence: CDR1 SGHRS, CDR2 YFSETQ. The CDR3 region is CASSRTFESYEQYF. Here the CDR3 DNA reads TGCGCCAGCAGCCGCACTTTCGAATCCTACGAGCAGTACTTC.

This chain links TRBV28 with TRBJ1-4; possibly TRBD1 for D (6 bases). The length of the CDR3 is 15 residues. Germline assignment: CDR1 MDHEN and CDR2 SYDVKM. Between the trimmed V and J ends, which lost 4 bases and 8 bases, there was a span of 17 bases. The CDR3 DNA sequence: TGTGCCAGCAGTTCCCCCGGGGGGCTTGGGGAAAAACTGTTTTTT. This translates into CASSSPGGLGEKLFF.

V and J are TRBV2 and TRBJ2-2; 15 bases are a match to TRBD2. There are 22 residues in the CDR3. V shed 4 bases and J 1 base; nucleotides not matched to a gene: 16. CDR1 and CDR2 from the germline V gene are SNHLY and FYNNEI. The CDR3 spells CASSARRKPGLAGGLNTGELFF. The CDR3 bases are TGTGCCAGCAGTGCGAGAAGAAAGCCGGGACTAGCGGGGGGCCTGAACACCGGGGAGCTGTTTTTT.

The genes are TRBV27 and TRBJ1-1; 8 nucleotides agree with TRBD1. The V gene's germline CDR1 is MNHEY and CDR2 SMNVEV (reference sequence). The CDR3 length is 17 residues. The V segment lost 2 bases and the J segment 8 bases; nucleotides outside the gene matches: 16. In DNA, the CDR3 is TGTGCCAGCAGTTTACGATTACTTGGGACAGGCCGGTTCGAAGCTTTCTTT. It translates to CASSLRLLGTGRFEAFF.